This TCR beta chain stems from a study of blood T cell repertoires in COVID-19. Whole-study context: Spain, Italy and the United States supplied samples that represented acute and convalescent COVID-19. Sample material is recorded as cDNA or gDNA derived from T cells, B-cell-depleted T cells, or PBMCs.

Germline assignment: CDR1 ENHRY and CDR2 SYGVKD. V shed 0 bases and J shed 2 bases, with 7 bases lying between them. The CDR3 is 14 amino acids. The assay was immunoSEQ multiplex PCR, and TCRdb's table has in-frame clones only and misses some. The sample shows roughly 110,000 clones, approximately 81% of them seen only once. Sequences were obtained from peripheral blood. The chain combines TRBV10-3 with TRBJ1-2; possibly TRBD1 for D (6 bases). The clonotype was recovered from a man aged 40-49 years with acute or convalescent COVID-19. Written as DNA, the CDR3 is TGTGCCATCAGTGAGTCCCAGGGGAACTATGGCTACACCTTC. It specifies CAISESQGNYGYTF.